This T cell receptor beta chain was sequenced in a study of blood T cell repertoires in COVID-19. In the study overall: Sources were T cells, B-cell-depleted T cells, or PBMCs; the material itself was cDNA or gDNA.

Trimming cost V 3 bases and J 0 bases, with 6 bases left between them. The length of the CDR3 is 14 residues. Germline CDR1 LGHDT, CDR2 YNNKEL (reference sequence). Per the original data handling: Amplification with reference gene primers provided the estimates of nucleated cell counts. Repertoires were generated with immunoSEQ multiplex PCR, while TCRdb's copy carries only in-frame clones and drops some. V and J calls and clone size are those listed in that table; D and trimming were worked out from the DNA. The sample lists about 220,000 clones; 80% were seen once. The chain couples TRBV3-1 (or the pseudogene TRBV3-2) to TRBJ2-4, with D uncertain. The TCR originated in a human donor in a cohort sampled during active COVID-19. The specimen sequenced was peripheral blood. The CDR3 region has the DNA TGTGCCAGCAGCCATGGCTTAGCCAAAAACATTCAGTACTTC. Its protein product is CASSHGLAKNIQYF.